This paragraph reports one TCR beta chain. This specimen comes from a study of blood T cell repertoires in COVID-19. Here immunoSEQ multiplex PCR was the method, and the copy in TCRdb shows in-frame clones only, minus some. The sample includes about 97,000 clones, 85% of them seen just once. Between the trimmed V and J ends, which lost 3 bases and 1 base, there was a span of 12 bases. CDR3 length: 16 residues. Germline CDR1 and CDR2: MNHEY and SMNVEV (reference sequence). The receptor was derived from a woman in her 70s with active or convalescent COVID-19. The specimen was peripheral blood. The chain links TRBV27 to TRBJ2-2; possibly TRBD2 for D (6 bases). CDR3 residues: CASSLEGSMNTGELFF. CDR3 nucleotides: TGTGCCAGCAGTTTGGAGGGATCGATGAACACCGGGGAGCTGTTTTTT.